The present TCR beta chain was sequenced within a study of cytomegalovirus exposure and HLA in healthy donors. This clone was picked up a small number of times. PCR was performed using 60 Vbeta and 13 Jbeta primers. Assay: immunoSEQ multiplex PCR; the TCRdb copy retains only in-frame clones and omits some. There are under 200,000 clones in the sample; roughly 80% occur only once, and about 0.89% lies in the top ten. CDR1 and CDR2 from the germline V gene are SGHTA and FQGNSA. This CDR3 comprises 13 residues. Trimming took off 3 bases at V and 6 bases at J, with 10 bases between the two ends. The V gene is TRBV7-2, the J gene TRBJ2-3; D ambiguous. This clonotype was sampled from a girl aged 2-10 years in good health and CMV-seropositive. The material sequenced was PBMCs. CDR3 bases: TGTGCCAGCAGCTTCAGCACCGGGGATACGCAGTATTTT. Translating gives CASSFSTGDTQYF.